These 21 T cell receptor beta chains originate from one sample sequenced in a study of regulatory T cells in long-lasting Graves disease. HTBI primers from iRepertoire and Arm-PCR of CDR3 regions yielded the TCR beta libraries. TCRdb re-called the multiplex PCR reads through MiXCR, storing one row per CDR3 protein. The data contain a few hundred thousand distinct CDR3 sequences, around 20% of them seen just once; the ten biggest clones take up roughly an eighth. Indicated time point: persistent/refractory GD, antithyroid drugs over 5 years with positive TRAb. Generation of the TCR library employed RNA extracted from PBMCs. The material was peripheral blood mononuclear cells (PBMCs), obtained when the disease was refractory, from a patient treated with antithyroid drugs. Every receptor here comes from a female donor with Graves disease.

CDR3 in amino acids: CASSYAFSGRAYEQYF. The CDR3 DNA reads TGTGCCAGCAGCTACGCTTTTAGCGGGAGGGCCTACGAGCAGTACTTC. The rearrangement links TRBV7-9 to TRBJ2-7; 11 bases match TRBD2. This CDR3 comprises 16 residues. Germline assignment: CDR1 SEHNR and CDR2 FQNEAQ (reference sequence). V trimming: 4 bases; J trimming: 2 bases; junction bases outside the gene matches: 7.

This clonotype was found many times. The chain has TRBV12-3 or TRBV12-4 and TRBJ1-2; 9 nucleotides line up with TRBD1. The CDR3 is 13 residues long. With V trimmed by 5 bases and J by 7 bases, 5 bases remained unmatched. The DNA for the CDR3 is TGTGCCAGCAGTAGGGACAGGGAGAGTGGCTACACCTTC. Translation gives CASSRDRESGYTF.

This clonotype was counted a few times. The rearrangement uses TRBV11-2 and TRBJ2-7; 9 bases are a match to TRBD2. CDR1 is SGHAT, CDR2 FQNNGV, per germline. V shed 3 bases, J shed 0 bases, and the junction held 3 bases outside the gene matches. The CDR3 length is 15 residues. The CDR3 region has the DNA TGTGCCAGCAGCTTCCTAGCGGGAAACTCCTACGAGCAGTACTTC. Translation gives CASSFLAGNSYEQYF.

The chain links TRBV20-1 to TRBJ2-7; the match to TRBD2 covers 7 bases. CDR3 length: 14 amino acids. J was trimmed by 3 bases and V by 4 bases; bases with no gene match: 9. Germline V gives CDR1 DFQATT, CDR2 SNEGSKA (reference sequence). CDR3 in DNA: TGCAGTGCTACGGTGGCGGGAGTAAACTACGAGCAGTACTTC. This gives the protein CSATVAGVNYEQYF.

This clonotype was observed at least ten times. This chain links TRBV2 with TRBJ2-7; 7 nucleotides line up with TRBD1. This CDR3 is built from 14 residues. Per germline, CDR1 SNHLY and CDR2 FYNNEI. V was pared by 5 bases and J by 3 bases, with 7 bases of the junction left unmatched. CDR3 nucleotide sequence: TGTGCCAGCAGTTCCCGGACAGGCCACTACGAGCAGTACTTC. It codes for CASSSRTGHYEQYF.

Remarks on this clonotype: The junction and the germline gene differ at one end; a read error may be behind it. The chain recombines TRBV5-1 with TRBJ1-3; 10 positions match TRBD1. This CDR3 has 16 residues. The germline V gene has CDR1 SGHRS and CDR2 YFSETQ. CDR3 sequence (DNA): TGTGCCAGCAGCTTGGGGGACAGGGGAGCTGGAAACACCATATATTTT. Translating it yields CASSLGDRGAGNTIYF.

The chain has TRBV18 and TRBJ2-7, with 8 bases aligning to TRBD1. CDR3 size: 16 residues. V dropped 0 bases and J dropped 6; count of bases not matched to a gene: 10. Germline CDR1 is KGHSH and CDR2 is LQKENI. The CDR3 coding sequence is TGTGCCAGCTCACCACCGGATAGACAGGGGATGGGCGAGCAGTACTTC. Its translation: CASSPPDRQGMGEQYF.

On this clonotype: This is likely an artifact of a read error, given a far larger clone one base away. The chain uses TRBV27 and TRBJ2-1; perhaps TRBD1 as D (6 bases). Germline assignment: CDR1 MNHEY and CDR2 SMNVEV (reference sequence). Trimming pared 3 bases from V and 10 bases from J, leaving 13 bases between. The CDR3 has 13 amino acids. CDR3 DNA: TGTGCCAGCAGTTTCGGCAGGGGTTACGAGCAGTTCTTC. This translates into CASSFGRGYEQFF.

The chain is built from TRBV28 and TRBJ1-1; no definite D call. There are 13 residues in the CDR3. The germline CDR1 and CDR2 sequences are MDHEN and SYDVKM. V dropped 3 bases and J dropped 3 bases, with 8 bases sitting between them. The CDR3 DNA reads TGTGCCAGCAGTTTCCCGGGCGACACTGAAGCTTTCTTT. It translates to CASSFPGDTEAFF.

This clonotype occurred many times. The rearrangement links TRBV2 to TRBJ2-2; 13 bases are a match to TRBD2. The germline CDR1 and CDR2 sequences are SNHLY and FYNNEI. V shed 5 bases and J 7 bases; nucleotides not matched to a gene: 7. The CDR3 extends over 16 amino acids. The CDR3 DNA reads TGTGCCAGCAGTTCAGCCGGGACTAGCGGGGTCGGGGAGCTGTTTTTT. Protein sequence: CASSSAGTSGVGELFF. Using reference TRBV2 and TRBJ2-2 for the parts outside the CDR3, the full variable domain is EPEVTQTPSHQVTQMGQEVILRCVPISNHLYFYWYRQILGQKVEFLVSFYNNEISEKSEIFDDQFSVERPDGSNFTLKIRSTKLEDSAMYFCASSSAGTSGVGELFFGEGSRLTVL.

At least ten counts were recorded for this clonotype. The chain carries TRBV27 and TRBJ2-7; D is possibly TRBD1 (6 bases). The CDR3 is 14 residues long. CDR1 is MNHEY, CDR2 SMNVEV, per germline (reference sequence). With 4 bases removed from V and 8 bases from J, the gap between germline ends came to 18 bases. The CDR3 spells CASSSQGPFYQQYF. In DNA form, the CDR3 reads TGTGCCAGCAGTTCACAGGGTCCCTTCTATCAGCAGTACTTC.

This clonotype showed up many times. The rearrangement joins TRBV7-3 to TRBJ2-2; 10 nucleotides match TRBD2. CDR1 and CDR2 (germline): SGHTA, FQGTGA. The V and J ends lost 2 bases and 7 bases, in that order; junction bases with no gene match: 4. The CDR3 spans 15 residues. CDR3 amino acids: CASSLLAGAGGELFF. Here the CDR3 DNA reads TGTGCCAGCAGCTTACTAGCGGGAGCTGGCGGGGAGCTGTTTTTT.

The CDR3: CASSLEWGGTEAFF. The CDR3 nucleotides read TGTGCCAGCAGCTTAGAGTGGGGGGGCACTGAAGCTTTCTTT. The chain links TRBV7-2 to TRBJ1-1; a possible D gene is TRBD1 (5 bases). The V and J ends lost 1 base and 4 bases respectively, with 10 bases between them. Germline V gene data show CDR1 as SGHTA and CDR2 as FQGNSA. The CDR3 spans 14 residues.

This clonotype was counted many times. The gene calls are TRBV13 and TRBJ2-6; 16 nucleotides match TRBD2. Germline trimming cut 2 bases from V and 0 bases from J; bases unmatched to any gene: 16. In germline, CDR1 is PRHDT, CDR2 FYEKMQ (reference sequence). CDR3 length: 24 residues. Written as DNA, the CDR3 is TGTGCCAGCAGCTTATTTGCGTTGATGGGACTAGCGGGAGGGCCGATCTCTGGGGCCAACGTCCTGACTTTC. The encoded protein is CASSLFALMGLAGGPISGANVLTF.

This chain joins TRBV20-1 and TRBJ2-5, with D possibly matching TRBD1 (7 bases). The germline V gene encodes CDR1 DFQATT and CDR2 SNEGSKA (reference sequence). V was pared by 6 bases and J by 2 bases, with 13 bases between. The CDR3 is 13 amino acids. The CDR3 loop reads CSAEGQLQETQYF. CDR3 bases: TGCAGTGCGGAGGGACAGCTACAAGAGACCCAGTACTTC.

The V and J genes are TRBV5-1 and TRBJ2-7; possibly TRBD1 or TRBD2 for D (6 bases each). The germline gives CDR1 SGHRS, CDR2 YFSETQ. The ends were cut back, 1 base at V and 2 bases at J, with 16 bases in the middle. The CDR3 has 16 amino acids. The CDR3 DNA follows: TGCGCCAGCAGCTTGAGGGCGTGGGGGGCAACCTACGAGCAGTACTTC. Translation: CASSLRAWGATYEQYF.

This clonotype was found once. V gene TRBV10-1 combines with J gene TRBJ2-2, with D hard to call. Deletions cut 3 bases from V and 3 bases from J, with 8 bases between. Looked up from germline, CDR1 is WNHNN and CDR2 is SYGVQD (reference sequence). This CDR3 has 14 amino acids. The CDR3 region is CASSDPGDTGELFF. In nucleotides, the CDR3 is TGCGCCAGCAGTGATCCGGGCGACACCGGGGAGCTGTTTTTT.

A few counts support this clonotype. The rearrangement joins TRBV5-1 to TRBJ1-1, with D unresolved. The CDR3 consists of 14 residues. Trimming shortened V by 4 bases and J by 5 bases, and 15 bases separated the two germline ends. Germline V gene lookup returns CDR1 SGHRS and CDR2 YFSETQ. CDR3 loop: CASSPLLGGTEAFF. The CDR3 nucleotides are TGCGCCAGCAGCCCCCTCTTGGGAGGGACTGAAGCTTTCTTT.

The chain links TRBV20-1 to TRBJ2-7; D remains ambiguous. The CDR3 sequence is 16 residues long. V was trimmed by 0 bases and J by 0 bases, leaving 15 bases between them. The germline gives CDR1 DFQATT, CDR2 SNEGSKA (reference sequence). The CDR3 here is CSARDLRAFPSYEQYF. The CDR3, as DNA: TGCAGTGCTAGAGATCTACGAGCCTTCCCCTCCTACGAGCAGTACTTC.

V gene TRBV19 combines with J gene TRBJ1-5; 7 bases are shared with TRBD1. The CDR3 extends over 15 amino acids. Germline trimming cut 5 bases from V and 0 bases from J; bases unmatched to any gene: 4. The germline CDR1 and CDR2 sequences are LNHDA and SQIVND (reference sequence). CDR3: CASSDRAYSNQPQHF. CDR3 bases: TGTGCCAGTAGTGACAGGGCTTATAGCAATCAGCCCCAGCATTTT.

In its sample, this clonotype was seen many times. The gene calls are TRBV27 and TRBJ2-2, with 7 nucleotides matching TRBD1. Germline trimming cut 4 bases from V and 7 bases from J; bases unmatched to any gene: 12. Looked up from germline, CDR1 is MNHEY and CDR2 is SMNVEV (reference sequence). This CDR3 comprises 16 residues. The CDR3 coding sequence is TGTGCCAGCAGTTCCAGATCCGACAGGGCGGGCGGGGAGCTGTTTTTT. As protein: CASSSRSDRAGGELFF.